This TCR beta chain derives from a study of neurological immune-mediated disorders. Germline V gene data show CDR1 as MGHRA and CDR2 as YSYEKL. CDR3 length: 14 residues. The V end was cut by 1 base, the J end by 2 bases, with 8 bases between. Stored at -80 C, 2 million PBMCs were the source of the unsorted libraries. This clonotype was seen at least ten times. Its antigen remains unidentified. Findings and limits, study-wide: Expanded clones shared no identical CDR3 amino acid sequences across subjects, which suggested private TCR-beta repertoires in all groups. HTLV-1-associated myelopathy had the most TCR clonal expansion, and multiple sclerosis had the least, less than healthy controls.

Sequencing runs each generated in excess of 180 million TCR-beta sequences derived from 15-18 subjects. TCRdb reanalysed the 5' RACE reads using MiXCR and keeps one entry per CDR3 protein. The data contain 31,000 or so distinct CDR3 sequences, 4.6% of them singletons. The TCR sequence derives from a man aged 18 to 30 in good health. Sequenced material: PBMCs. J is TRBJ1-2 and V is TRBV4-1; D gene unclear. The CDR3 coding sequence is TGCGCCAGCAGCCAAGTGGCAGAGAACTATGGCTACACCTTC. Protein sequence: CASSQVAENYGYTF.